These 25 T cell receptor beta chains were all obtained from the same sample, sequenced in a study of T cell repertoires in cytomegalovirus infection. TCRdb independently ran MiXCR on the reads; one entry per CDR3 protein. This table holds roughly 310,000 distinct CDR3 sequences, about 17% found once. Material: PBMCs. The source of these receptors is a human donor in good health (CMV status not recorded). Some clones in this sample may be carry-over from other donors' samples.

This clonotype was detected only a few times. The chain combines TRBV5-1 with TRBJ1-6, with a weak D call TRBD1 (5 bases). CDR3 size: 14 residues. V gave up 4 bases and J gave up 8 bases, with 13 bases separating them. Germline V gene data show CDR1 as SGHRS and CDR2 as YFSETQ. CDR3 bases: TGCGCCAGCAGCAGCCCCGGGACCTATTCACCCCTCCACTTT. Translation gives CASSSPGTYSPLHF. The full variable domain, rest sourced from reference TRBV5-1 and TRBJ1-6, is KAGVTQTPRYLIKTRGQQVTLSCSPISGHRSVSWYQQTPGQGLQFLFEYFSETQRNKGNFPGRFSGRQFSNSRSEMNVSTLELGDSALYLCASSSPGTYSPLHFGNGTRLTVT.

This sequence joins TRBV2 and TRBJ2-7; 14 positions agree with TRBD2. Germline V gives CDR1 SNHLY, CDR2 FYNNEI. This CDR3 spans 16 amino acids. With 6 bases clipped from V and 5 bases from J, the junction kept 9 bases outside the gene matches. In DNA, the CDR3 is TGTGCCAGCAGAGAGGGTGGACTAGCGGGGGGACACGAGCAGTACTTC. Its translation: CASREGGLAGGHEQYF.

This clonotype has a count of ten or more. The chain links TRBV10-3 to TRBJ1-6, with 7 bases matching TRBD1. In germline, CDR1 is ENHRY, CDR2 SYGVKD. The CDR3 has 18 residues. After removal of 8 bases from V and 10 bases from J, the junction contained 23 bases not matched to a gene. The CDR3 loop is CAIGIGGQPYPRGSPLHF. CDR3 in DNA: TGTGCCATCGGCATTGGGGGACAGCCCTATCCTAGGGGCTCACCCCTCCACTTT.

The genes are TRBV5-1 and TRBJ2-3; TRBD1 matches 7 bases. Trimming cost V 4 bases and J 0 bases; bases outside gene matches: 5. CDR1 SGHRS and CDR2 YFSETQ come from the germline V gene. The CDR3 is made up of 15 amino acids. CDR3 in DNA: TGCGCCAGCAGCAATAGACAGGGAAGCACAGATACGCAGTATTTT. This codes for CASSNRQGSTDTQYF.

The chain is built from TRBV4-3 and TRBJ2-5; TRBD2 is a possible D gene (6 bases). V dropped 4 bases and J dropped 7 bases, with 13 bases sitting between them. Germline loops: CDR1 LGHNA, CDR2 YSLEER. This CDR3 region has 13 residues. The CDR3 sequence: CASSLQEEGTQYF. CDR3 nucleotides: TGCGCCAGCAGCCTCCAGGAGGAGGGGACCCAGTACTTC.

This clonotype was counted only a few times. The J gene is TRBJ1-5, the V gene TRBV4-1; D gene uncertain. Deletions cut 2 bases from V and 2 bases from J, with 16 bases between. Germline V gene sequence: CDR1 MGHRA, CDR2 YSYEKL. There are 17 residues in the CDR3. CDR3 sequence (DNA): TGCGCCAGCAGCCAAACCGGGCCCTCCTCGGGCAATCAGCCCCAGCATTTT. Translated: CASSQTGPSSGNQPQHF.

The chain employs TRBV12-3 or TRBV12-4 and TRBJ2-7; TRBD2 is a possible D gene (6 bases). The length of the CDR3 is 14 residues. V was trimmed by 4 bases and J by 9 bases, leaving 19 bases between them. The CDR3 DNA sequence: TGTGCCAGCAGTTATACCGGGACTGCGTTTAGGCAGTACTTC. Its translation is CASSYTGTAFRQYF.

The chain employs TRBV12-3 or TRBV12-4 and TRBJ2-1; D is unclear. Between the trimmed V and J ends, which lost 4 bases and 4 bases, there was a span of 11 bases. The CDR3 length is 14 residues. The DNA for the CDR3 is TGTGCCAGCAGTTCTTGGAACCTGTACAATGAGCAGTTCTTC. This translates into CASSSWNLYNEQFF.

This clonotype was seen a few times. The gene calls are TRBV7-6 and TRBJ2-5; D not resolved. The CDR3 loop spans 15 amino acids. The V gene lost 5 bases and the J gene lost 1 base, with 14 bases spanning the gap. CDR1 SGHVS and CDR2 FNYEAQ come from the germline V gene. The chain's CDR3 is CASSVSVQFQETQYF. The CDR3 DNA follows: TGTGCCAGCAGCGTGAGTGTACAGTTCCAAGAGACCCAGTACTTC.

In its sample, this clonotype was seen a few times. CDR3 nucleotide sequence: TGTGCCAGCAGCTTGGGGGGGGCCTACTCTGGAAACACCATATATTTT. Its protein is CASSLGGAYSGNTIYF. The chain has TRBV7-2 and TRBJ1-3; possibly TRBD1 for D (6 bases). The ends were cut back, 3 bases at V and 0 bases at J, with 12 bases in the middle. CDR1 is SGHTA and CDR2 is FQGNSA in the germline V gene. The CDR3 sequence is 16 residues long.

CDR3 residues: CASSPTAGRGYTF. For the CDR3, the DNA is TGTGCCAGCAGTCCGACAGCGGGGCGTGGCTACACCTTC. The chain employs TRBV11-2 and TRBJ1-2; possible D gene TRBD1, 5 bases. Trimming cost V 6 bases and J 7 bases, with 15 bases left between them. The CDR3 spans 13 residues. Germline CDR1 SGHAT, CDR2 FQNNGV. The variable domain in full, completed from reference TRBV11-2 and TRBJ1-2, reads EAGVAQSPRYKIIEKRQSVAFWCNPISGHATLYWYQQILGQGPKLLIQFQNNGVVDDSQLPKDRFSAERLKGVDSTLKIQPAKLEDSAVYLCASSPTAGRGYTFGSGTRLTVV.

The chain links TRBV4-3 to TRBJ1-5; D uncertain. Germline V gives CDR1 LGHNA, CDR2 YSLEER. The CDR3 spans 16 residues. Trimming stripped 1 base from V and 3 bases from J, with 13 bases between. The CDR3 protein is CASSQAYGWDNQPQHF. As DNA, the CDR3 is TGCGCCAGCAGCCAAGCATATGGGTGGGACAATCAGCCCCAGCATTTT.

This clonotype has only a few counts. V usage is TRBV24-1 and J usage is TRBJ2-2; D might be TRBD1 (5 bases). The CDR3 consists of 15 residues. Per germline, CDR1 KGHDR and CDR2 SFDVKD. Trimming cost V 1 base and J 4 bases, with 9 bases left between them. As DNA, the CDR3 is TGTGCCACCAGTGATTTCGGCAGGGCCACCGGGGAGCTGTTTTTT. Protein sequence: CATSDFGRATGELFF.

The gene calls are TRBV9 and TRBJ2-5; TRBD1 matches at 7 bases. The CDR3 sequence is 15 residues long. Germline V gene lookup returns CDR1 SGDLS and CDR2 YYNGEE. The V gene end was trimmed by 2 bases and the J gene end by 5 bases; junction bases not matched to a gene: 9. The chain's CDR3 is CASSVTGSGGETQYF. DNA of the CDR3: TGTGCCAGCAGCGTGACAGGGTCGGGTGGGGAGACCCAGTACTTC. Variable domain in full (rest from reference TRBV9 and TRBJ2-5): DSGVTQTPKHLITATGQRVTLRCSPRSGDLSVYWYQQSLDQGLQFLIQYYNGEERAKGNILERFSAQQFPDLHSELNLSSLELGDSALYFCASSVTGSGGETQYFGPGTRLLVL.

This clonotype was seen at least ten times. This chain links TRBV12-3 or TRBV12-4 with TRBJ2-3; 7 nucleotides match TRBD1. The CDR3 spans 15 residues. The V segment lost 6 bases and the J segment 1 base; nucleotides outside the gene matches: 7. The CDR3 DNA is TGTGCCAGCAGACTACAGGGGATTGGCACAGATACGCAGTATTTT. Translated: CASRLQGIGTDTQYF.

The rearrangement joins TRBV4-3 to TRBJ2-7; weak D call: TRBD1 (5 bases). CDR1 is LGHNA and CDR2 is YSLEER in the germline V gene. The ends were cut back, 0 bases at V and 2 bases at J, with 8 bases in the middle. The CDR3 runs 14 residues. The CDR3 loop reads CASSQDPRAYEQYF. The CDR3 coding sequence is TGCGCCAGCAGCCAAGATCCCAGGGCCTACGAGCAGTACTTC.

The rearrangement links TRBV20-1 to TRBJ2-5; D ambiguous. CDR1 DFQATT and CDR2 SNEGSKA come from the germline V gene (reference sequence). V was shortened by 6 bases and J by 2 bases, with 10 bases between the two germline ends. There are 12 residues in the CDR3. This CDR3 reads CSAPVGQETQYF. The DNA of the CDR3 is TGCAGTGCGCCAGTGGGGCAAGAGACCCAGTACTTC.

This clonotype was detected only a few times. The rearrangement uses TRBV6-6 and TRBJ1-1; TRBD1 is a possible D gene (6 bases). CDR3 length: 17 residues. The germline V gene has CDR1 MNHNY and CDR2 SVGAGI (reference sequence). Trimming shortened V by 4 bases and J by 1 base, and 19 bases separated the two germline ends. DNA of the CDR3: TGTGCCAGCAGTTTCCAAGGAGGCAGGGGAGAGAACACTGAAGCTTTCTTT. It translates to CASSFQGGRGENTEAFF.

This clonotype was counted ten times or more. The V gene is TRBV7-9, the J gene TRBJ1-4; D unclear. The germline gives CDR1 SEHNR, CDR2 FQNEAQ (reference sequence). V dropped 2 bases and J dropped 7 bases, with 14 bases sitting between them. This CDR3 has 15 residues. CDR3 DNA: TGTGCCAGCAGCTTATTCGACACGGCTGCTGAAAAACTGTTTTTT. It is translated as CASSLFDTAAEKLFF.

V usage is TRBV28 and J usage is TRBJ2-7; perhaps TRBD2 as D (6 bases). The CDR3 length is 16 residues. V dropped 6 bases and J dropped 1 base, with 19 bases sitting between them. The germline gives CDR1 MDHEN, CDR2 SYDVKM. The CDR3 sequence: CASSPPLAGLSYEQYF. The CDR3 DNA is TGTGCCAGCAGCCCACCTTTGGCGGGGCTATCCTACGAGCAGTACTTC.

This sequence joins TRBV9 and TRBJ2-1; no definite D call. This CDR3 region has 15 residues. V lost 0 bases to trimming and J lost 0 bases, with 7 bases between them. CDR1 is SGDLS and CDR2 is YYNGEE in the germline V gene. DNA for the CDR3: TGTGCCAGCAGCGTAGAGGCAGGCTCCTACAATGAGCAGTTCTTC. Translated: CASSVEAGSYNEQFF.

The CDR3 DNA sequence: TGCGCCAGCAGCAATATCAGGACGGGGAGGGGAACTGAAGCTTTCTTT. Its translation is CASSNIRTGRGTEAFF. The chain employs TRBV5-1 and TRBJ1-1; tentative D call: TRBD1 (5 bases). This CDR3 comprises 16 residues. Germline lookup yields CDR1 SGHRS and CDR2 YFSETQ. V was shortened by 4 bases and J by 5 bases, with 21 bases between the two germline ends.

The chain carries TRBV6-1 and TRBJ1-1; 8 positions match TRBD1. Trimming took 4 bases from V and 4 from J; bases not matched to a gene: 17. The germline V gene has CDR1 MNHNS and CDR2 SASEGT. This CDR3 has 18 residues. CDR3 in DNA: TGTGCCAGCAGTGGGCCGGATGCTCTCAGGGGGCACAGCACTGAAGCTTTCTTT. Its protein product is CASSGPDALRGHSTEAFF.

The rearrangement uses TRBV19 and TRBJ2-5, with 7 bases matching TRBD2. Germline V lookup: CDR1 LNHDA, CDR2 SQIVND (reference sequence). The CDR3 has 16 residues. The J segment lost 5 bases and the V segment lost 3 bases, leaving 12 bases of the junction unmatched. CDR3 sequence (DNA): TGTGCCAGTAGTATCCGCGGGGGAGACTTTGCGGAGACCCAGTACTTC. Translated: CASSIRGGDFAETQYF.

This clonotype occurred many times. The rearrangement joins TRBV5-1 to TRBJ1-2; no definite D call. Germline lookup yields CDR1 SGHRS and CDR2 YFSETQ. V dropped 2 bases and J dropped 8 bases, with 13 bases sitting between them. The CDR3 has 13 residues. The CDR3 DNA reads as TGCGCCAGCAGCTTAAGAGAGGGCCAGGGCTACACCTTC. Translating gives CASSLREGQGYTF. Full variable domain (rest looked up from reference TRBV5-1 and TRBJ1-2): KAGVTQTPRYLIKTRGQQVTLSCSPISGHRSVSWYQQTPGQGLQFLFEYFSETQRNKGNFPGRFSGRQFSNSRSEMNVSTLELGDSALYLCASSLREGQGYTFGSGTRLTVV.